This entry features one T cell receptor (beta chain) sequence. Its antigen is still unknown. 60 Vbeta and 13 Jbeta primers were used in PCR. Data came from immunoSEQ multiplex PCR; TCRdb stores just in-frame clones and leaves some out. The data show 170,000 or so clones, around 83% seen once. The CDR3 runs to 15 residues. Germline V gives CDR1 SNHLY, CDR2 FYNNEI. The trim removed 6 bases at V and 1 base at J, leaving 6 bases unmatched. The source of the sample is a study of cytomegalovirus exposure and HLA in healthy donors. Findings and caveats of the study: Cytomegalovirus status was reportedly diagnosed by the classifier with high specificity and sensitivity. Most of the TCR beta V segments (in an earlier analysis) were productive either about 87% or about 30% of the time. Later analysis showed most CMV-associated TCR beta chains appearing HLA-restricted. As confirmed in vitro, a few CMV-associated chains were specific for CMV antigens.

The V call is TRBV2, the J call TRBJ1-5, with TRBD1 identical over 7 bases. Sample: PBMCs. The receptor was isolated from a man over 45 in good health and CMV-seropositive. The CDR3 nucleotides are TGTGCCAGCAGCCTCGGGACAGCAAGCAATCAGCCCCAGCATTTT. Encoded protein: CASSLGTASNQPQHF.